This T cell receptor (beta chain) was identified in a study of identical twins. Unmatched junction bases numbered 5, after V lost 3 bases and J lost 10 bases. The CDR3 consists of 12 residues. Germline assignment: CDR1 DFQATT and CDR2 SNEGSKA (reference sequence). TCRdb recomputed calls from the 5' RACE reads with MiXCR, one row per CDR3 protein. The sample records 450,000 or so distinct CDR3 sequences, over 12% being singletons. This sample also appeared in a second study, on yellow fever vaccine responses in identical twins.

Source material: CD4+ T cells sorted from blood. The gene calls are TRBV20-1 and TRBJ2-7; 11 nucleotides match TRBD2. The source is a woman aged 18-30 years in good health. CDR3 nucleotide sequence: TGCAGTGCTAGGACTAGCGGGATGAAACAGTACTTC. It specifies CSARTSGMKQYF.